The 4 T cell receptor beta chains below come from one sample, sequenced in a study of blood T cell repertoires in COVID-19. Assay: immunoSEQ multiplex PCR; the TCRdb copy retains only in-frame clones and omits some. The data contain around 130,000 clones, 80% to 90% of them singletons. The sample taken for sequencing was peripheral blood. The source of these receptors is a man between 65 and 79 years old with active or convalescent COVID-19.

V is TRBV10-3 and J is TRBJ2-7, with 8 bases fitting TRBD1. CDR1 is ENHRY, CDR2 SYGVKD, per germline. CDR3 length: 15 residues. J gave up 5 bases and V 3 bases, and 9 bases lay outside the gene matches. DNA of the CDR3: TGTGCCATCAGTGACTGGCAGGGGGCAGTGAACGAGCAGTACTTC. The encoded protein is CAISDWQGAVNEQYF.

V is TRBV10-2 and J is TRBJ2-7; 8 nucleotides agree with TRBD2. The J segment lost 1 base and the V segment lost 7 bases, leaving 3 bases of the junction unmatched. The CDR3 is 13 amino acids. Germline CDR1 reads WSHSY; CDR2 reads SAAADI. This CDR3 is CASTSGSSYEQYF. The CDR3 DNA follows: TGCGCCAGCACCAGCGGGAGTTCCTACGAGCAGTACTTC.

The chain combines TRBV29-1 with TRBJ1-3; no clear D. Trimming pared 4 bases from V and 4 bases from J, leaving 8 bases between. The CDR3 spans 12 residues. Germline assignment: CDR1 SQVTM and CDR2 ANQGSEA. CDR3 sequence reads: CSVGGLGNTIYF. CDR3 bases: TGCAGCGTTGGAGGTCTCGGAAACACCATATATTTT.

V usage is TRBV3-1 (or the pseudogene TRBV3-2) and J usage is TRBJ2-7; a possible D gene is TRBD2 (6 bases). This CDR3 has 17 amino acids. Germline-derived CDR1 and CDR2 are LGHDT and YNNKEL (reference sequence). V lost 3 bases to trimming and J lost 0 bases, with 18 bases between them. CDR3 loop: CASSQTLGGMSSYEQYF. CDR3 DNA sequence: TGTGCCAGCAGCCAGACACTCGGAGGGATGAGCTCCTACGAGCAGTACTTC.